This paragraph covers one T cell receptor (beta chain) sequence. The data stem from a study of Ad26.COV2.S vaccination and SARS-CoV-2 variants. Study in general: Once, or twice with 56 days between doses, Ad26.COV2.S was given intramuscularly.

Treatment given: roughly 18 received Ad26.COV2.S at low or high dose, single or two shots; 5 received placebo; per-sample allocation not given. Specimens were obtained on day 63 following the first vaccine or placebo injection. The assay was immunoSEQ multiplex PCR, and TCRdb's table has in-frame clones only and misses some. The sample has roughly 420,000 clones, over 75% seen once; the top ten hold around 3.6%. V lost 0 bases, J lost 1 base, and 10 bases lay in between. Germline values: CDR1 SGHKS, CDR2 YYEKEE (reference sequence). The CDR3 totals 15 residues. The chain has TRBV5-5 and TRBJ2-5; no clear D. The sample was peripheral blood, taken in a trial of Ad26.COV2.S vaccine versus placebo. This TCR derives from a person between 18 and 65 years old who received the Ad26.COV2.S COVID-19 vaccine or a placebo. CDR3 nucleotides: TGTGCCAGCAGCTTGGTGCAGACGACCCAAGAGACCCAGTACTTC. Translating gives CASSLVQTTQETQYF.